The source of this T cell receptor beta chain is a study of beta chain features in type 1 diabetes. Across the whole study: Across all samples, approximately 110,000,000 sorted cells were examined. Overall study results and limits: Shorter TCRB CDR3s, moderately but significantly so, marked every one of the four CD4+ subsets in Type 1 diabetes patients.

A single heparinised draw of approximately 100 mL on average was taken per donor. Each sorted population was over 98% pure. This CDR3 has 14 amino acids. V lost 5 bases to trimming and J lost 10 bases, with 19 bases between them. CDR1 and CDR2 (germline): SGHVS, FQNEAQ. In the case of this clone: Antigen specificity is unknown.

Every isolated RNA sample was fully reverse transcribed, so sequencing captured expressed TCRB transcripts. Measured with immunoSEQ multiplex PCR; TCRdb has only the in-frame clones, and not every one. This sample has hundreds of thousands of clones; about a sixth occur once, and the top ten carry approximately 0.093%. The chain couples TRBV7-8 to TRBJ2-3; possible D gene TRBD1, 5 bases. This receptor was obtained from a man aged 18 to 30 in good health. The specimen was naive CD4+ T cells from blood. CDR3 DNA sequence: TGTGCCAGCAGCGCCTCAGGGTCCCCGTACTCGCAGTATTTT. Protein: CASSASGSPYSQYF.